One and the same sample provided the 13 T cell receptor beta chains below, sequenced in a study of post-analysis software for immune sequencing data. Overall study results and limits: In patients, about 5 TRBV segments were more frequent than in controls, with TRBV5-6, TRBV5-1 and TRBV20-1 among them.

Their antigens remain unidentified. TCR beta libraries were prepared from cDNA with unique molecular identifiers. Each CDR3 protein is one row after TCRdb ran MiXCR on the PCR reads. Among about 260,000 distinct CDR3 sequences listed, roughly a third were seen once. Material for sequencing was blood. The source of these receptors is a girl aged 10 to 17 with multiple sclerosis.

The chain employs TRBV6-1 and TRBJ1-4; 10 bases map to TRBD1. Germline CDR1 is MNHNS and CDR2 is SASEGT. The CDR3 runs to 14 residues. V lost 1 base and J lost 7; bases outside the gene matches: 0. The CDR3 loop is CASSEGTGGEKLFF. The CDR3 nucleotides read TGTGCCAGCAGTGAAGGGACAGGGGGTGAAAAACTGTTTTTT.

This clonotype has at least ten counts. The chain employs TRBV10-3 and TRBJ2-7; no firm D call. The CDR3 totals 12 residues. V shed 2 bases and J shed 7 bases, with 9 bases lying between them. In germline, CDR1 is ENHRY, CDR2 SYGVKD. Here the CDR3 reads CAISEQGREQYF. CDR3 DNA: TGTGCCATCAGTGAGCAAGGACGGGAGCAGTACTTC.

This clonotype was counted many times. This chain uses TRBV7-2 with TRBJ2-1; 14 nucleotides agree with TRBD2. The CDR3 loop spans 14 amino acids. Trimming removed 6 bases from V and 9 bases from J; junction bases left unmatched: 4. Germline CDR1 and CDR2: SGHTA and FQGNSA. The CDR3 DNA follows: TGTGCCAGCAGAGGGACTAGCGGGAGACGTGAGCAGTTCTTC. Translated: CASRGTSGRREQFF.

V and J are TRBV20-1 and TRBJ2-3, with 12 nucleotides matching TRBD2. Trimming cost V 5 bases and J 5 bases; bases outside gene matches: 14. CDR1 is DFQATT, CDR2 SNEGSKA, per germline (reference sequence). The CDR3 consists of 17 residues. CDR3 residues: CSACRLAGGPYGDTQYF. CDR3 nucleotides: TGCAGTGCTTGCAGGCTAGCGGGAGGGCCGTATGGAGATACGCAGTATTTT.

The chain links TRBV5-1 to TRBJ2-1, with D possibly being TRBD1 (5 bases). CDR3 size: 13 residues. Trimming stripped 7 bases from V and 3 bases from J, with 11 bases between. Germline V gene lookup returns CDR1 SGHRS and CDR2 YFSETQ. The CDR3 bases are TGCGCCAGCGGTGGGGCCATCTACAATGAGCAGTTCTTC. This encodes CASGGAIYNEQFF.

The genes are TRBV20-1 and TRBJ1-4; tentatively, D is TRBD1 (6 bases). Germline CDR1 DFQATT, CDR2 SNEGSKA (reference sequence). V lost 6 bases, J lost 0 bases, and 14 bases lay in between. The CDR3 has 15 residues. The CDR3: CSATLDSATNEKLFF. For the CDR3, the DNA is TGCAGTGCCACACTGGACAGTGCAACTAATGAAAAACTGTTTTTT.

The chain recombines TRBV3-1 with TRBJ1-1, with 7 bases aligning to TRBD1. CDR1 LGHDT and CDR2 YNNKEL come from the germline V gene (reference sequence). V was pared by 6 bases and J by 5 bases, with 12 bases of the junction left unmatched. The CDR3 covers 15 residues. CDR3 coding DNA: TGTGCCAGCAGACACCACAGGGGCGAAGGGACTGAAGCTTTCTTT. Translating it yields CASRHHRGEGTEAFF.

This clonotype was detected many times. J is TRBJ2-7 and V is TRBV20-1; 7 bases fit TRBD1. The germline V gene has CDR1 DFQATT and CDR2 SNEGSKA (reference sequence). This CDR3 is built from 13 residues. The junction had 7 bases not matched to a gene; V was cut back by 6 bases and J by 2 bases. CDR3 region: CSATGEQTYEQYF. The CDR3 DNA reads as TGCAGTGCAACAGGGGAGCAAACCTACGAGCAGTACTTC.

This clonotype came up many times. The chain employs TRBV11-2 and TRBJ2-1, with D perhaps being TRBD1 or TRBD2 (7 bases each). V lost 4 bases, J lost 9 bases, and 19 bases lay in between. The CDR3 length is 15 residues. Germline V gene lookup returns CDR1 SGHAT and CDR2 FQNNGV. CDR3 loop: CASSSSYLRGGEQFF. CDR3 DNA sequence: TGTGCCAGCAGCTCGAGCTACCTCAGGGGGGGTGAGCAGTTCTTC.

This clonotype turned up a few times. This may be a read error, as it is one base from a much larger clone. V and J are TRBV20-1 and TRBJ2-1, with 12 bases lining up with TRBD1. The J call is in doubt because the DNA end fits TRBJ2-7 better. CDR3 size: 14 residues. CDR1 and CDR2 from the germline V gene are DFQATT and SNEGSKA (reference sequence). This CDR3 reads CSATRGTGGNEQYF. Written as DNA, the CDR3 is TGCAGTGCTACCCGAGGGACAGGGGGCAATGAGCAGTACTTC.

This clonotype was seen more than once but under ten times. The junction departs from germline at one end; a sequencing error may be responsible. The chain links TRBV6-6 to TRBJ1-5; no reliable D call. The CDR3 has 13 residues. The V gene's germline CDR1 is MNHNY and CDR2 SVGAGI (reference sequence). The CDR3 is CANSWNSNQPQHF. In nucleotides, the CDR3 is TGTGCCAACAGTTGGAATAGCAATCAGCCCCAGCATTTT.

This clonotype was seen a handful of times. The V call is TRBV29-1, the J call TRBJ2-2; 8 positions agree with TRBD1. With V trimmed by 6 bases and J by 3 bases, 6 bases remained unmatched. Germline assignment: CDR1 SQVTM and CDR2 ANQGSEA. This CDR3 has 14 residues. CDR3 protein: CSVRGQYDTGELFF. Written as DNA, the CDR3 is TGCAGCGTCAGGGGGCAGTACGACACCGGGGAGCTGTTTTTT.

Points on this clonotype: This may come from a read error, since a much larger clone is one base off. V usage is TRBV7-8 and J usage is TRBJ2-5; tentatively, D is TRBD1 (5 bases). V was cut by 2 bases and J by 1 base, with 8 bases left in between. CDR3 size: 14 residues. Germline assignment: CDR1 SGHVS and CDR2 FQNEAQ. CDR3 DNA sequence: TGTGCCAGCAGCTTACGGACATTCCAAGAGACCCAGTACTTC. This gives the protein CASSLRTFQETQYF.